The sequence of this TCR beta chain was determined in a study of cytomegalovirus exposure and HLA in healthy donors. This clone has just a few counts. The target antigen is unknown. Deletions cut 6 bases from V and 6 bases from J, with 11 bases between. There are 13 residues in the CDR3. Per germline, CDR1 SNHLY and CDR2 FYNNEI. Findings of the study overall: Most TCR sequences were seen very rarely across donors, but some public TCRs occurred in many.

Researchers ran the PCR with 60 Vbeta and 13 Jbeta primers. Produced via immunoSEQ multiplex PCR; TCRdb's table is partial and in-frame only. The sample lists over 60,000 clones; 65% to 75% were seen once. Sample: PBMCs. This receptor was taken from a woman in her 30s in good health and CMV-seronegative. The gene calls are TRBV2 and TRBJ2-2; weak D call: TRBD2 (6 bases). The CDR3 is CASRETRAGELFF. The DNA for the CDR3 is TGTGCCAGCAGGGAGACTAGGGCCGGGGAGCTGTTTTTT.